This TCR beta chain was identified in a study of blood T cell repertoires in COVID-19. Original data processing: Amplification with reference gene primers provided the estimates of nucleated cell counts. Assay used: immunoSEQ multiplex PCR; TCRdb lists only in-frame clones, some missing. For V, J and clone size, that table is used; D and trimming come from the DNA. Of about 140,000 clones listed, around 86% are singletons. The CDR3 spans 18 residues. The V and J ends lost 0 bases and 4 bases, in that order; junction bases with no gene match: 12. Germline CDR1 SGHRS, CDR2 YFSETQ. The chain recombines TRBV5-1 with TRBJ2-3, with 9 bases matching TRBD2. This TCR was recovered from a woman in her sixties or seventies with active or convalescent COVID-19. The specimen sequenced was peripheral blood. In DNA form, the CDR3 reads TGCGCCAGCAGCTTGGGTCCGAGGCGGGAGGGCCGATCAGATACGCAGTATTTT. As protein: CASSLGPRREGRSDTQYF.